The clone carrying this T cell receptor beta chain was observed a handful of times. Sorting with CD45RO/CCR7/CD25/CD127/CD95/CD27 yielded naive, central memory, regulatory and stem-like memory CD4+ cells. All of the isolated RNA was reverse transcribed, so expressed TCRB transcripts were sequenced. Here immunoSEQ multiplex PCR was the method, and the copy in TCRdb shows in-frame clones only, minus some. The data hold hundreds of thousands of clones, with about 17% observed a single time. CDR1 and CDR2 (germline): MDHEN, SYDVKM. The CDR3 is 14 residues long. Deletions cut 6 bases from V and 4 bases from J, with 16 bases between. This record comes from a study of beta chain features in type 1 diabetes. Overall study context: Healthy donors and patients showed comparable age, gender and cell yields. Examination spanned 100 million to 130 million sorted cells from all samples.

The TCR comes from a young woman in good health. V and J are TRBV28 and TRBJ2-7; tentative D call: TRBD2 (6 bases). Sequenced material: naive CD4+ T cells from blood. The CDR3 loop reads CASRSPAGRYEQYF. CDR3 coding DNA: TGTGCCAGCAGATCCCCTGCGGGACGGTACGAGCAGTACTTC.